The 13 T cell receptor beta chains reported below all come from one sample, sequenced in a study of brain metastases from non-small cell lung cancer. Generated by immunoSEQ multiplex PCR, the TCRdb table keeps only in-frame clones and is missing some. The repertoire includes under 3,000 clones, about four fifths of them detected once, and 15% to 20% sits in the top ten. Sequences were obtained from primary lung tumor tissue. The source is a donor aged 40 or over with non-small cell lung cancer.

The chain carries TRBV3-1 (or the pseudogene TRBV3-2) and TRBJ2-5; 11 nucleotides align to TRBD1. The CDR3 extends over 20 amino acids. V trimming: 0 bases; J trimming: 5 bases; junction bases outside the gene matches: 17. From germline, CDR1 is LGHDT and CDR2 YNNKEL (reference sequence). CDR3 nucleotides: TGTGCCAGCAGCCAAGATCTCGGGAGGACAGGGGGCGCGTCTCGGGAGACCCAGTACTTC. Its protein product is CASSQDLGRTGGASRETQYF.

The chain recombines TRBV9 with TRBJ2-5; D unclear. Looked up from germline, CDR1 is SGDLS and CDR2 is YYNGEE. Trimming cost V 0 bases and J 2 bases, with 8 bases left between them. This CDR3 region has 14 residues. The CDR3 DNA reads TGTGCCAGCAGCGTAGGGGTAGCTCAAGAGACCCAGTACTTC. Protein: CASSVGVAQETQYF. Combining the CDR3 with reference TRBV9 and TRBJ2-5 gives the whole variable domain DSGVTQTPKHLITATGQRVTLRCSPRSGDLSVYWYQQSLDQGLQFLIQYYNGEERAKGNILERFSAQQFPDLHSELNLSSLELGDSALYFCASSVGVAQETQYFGPGTRLLVL.

The chain combines TRBV5-6 with TRBJ2-5; 9 positions agree with TRBD1. The germline CDR1 and CDR2 sequences are SGHDT and YYEEEE. Trimming at V came to 0 bases and at J to 13 bases, leaving 4 bases not matched to a gene. The CDR3 is made up of 12 amino acids. CDR3 protein: CASSLGTGAPYF. The CDR3, as DNA: TGTGCCAGCAGCTTGGGGACAGGGGCACCGTACTTC.

The rearrangement joins TRBV15 to TRBJ2-5, with 10 bases aligning to TRBD2. The CDR3 covers 17 residues. Germline lookup yields CDR1 LNHNV and CDR2 YYDKDF (reference sequence). Losses at the gene ends were 0 bases for V and 5 bases for J; bases not matched to a gene: 9. The CDR3 region is CATSRDVAGGLGETQYF. Written as DNA, the CDR3 is TGTGCCACCAGCAGAGACGTAGCGGGGGGCCTCGGGGAGACCCAGTACTTC.

The chain couples TRBV4-1 to TRBJ2-3, with 9 positions matching TRBD2. Germline CDR1 and CDR2: MGHRA and YSYEKL. The CDR3 spans 15 residues. V shed 4 bases and J 6 bases; nucleotides not matched to a gene: 8. CDR3 DNA sequence: TGCGCCAGCAGCCTCTTAGCGGGGGCGGGGGATACGCAGTATTTT. Translated: CASSLLAGAGDTQYF.

The chain has TRBV19 and TRBJ1-3; D remains unclear. The CDR3 contains 15 residues. The germline CDR1 and CDR2 sequences are LNHDA and SQIVND (reference sequence). V gave up 6 bases and J gave up 4 bases, with 16 bases separating them. The CDR3 spells CASSLPLNAGNTIYF. In DNA form, the CDR3 reads TGTGCCAGTAGCCTACCCCTGAATGCGGGAAACACCATATATTTT.

The gene calls are TRBV15 and TRBJ1-4, with a possible D match to TRBD1 (5 bases). Trimming removed 0 bases at V and 6 bases at J, with 11 bases between. CDR1 is LNHNV, CDR2 YYDKDF, per germline (reference sequence). The CDR3 extends over 15 amino acids. The DNA of the CDR3 is TGTGCCACCAGCAGAGATAGGGGAAGCGATGAAAAACTGTTTTTT. Amino acids: CATSRDRGSDEKLFF.

The V and J genes are TRBV6-2 or TRBV6-3 and TRBJ2-6, with D perhaps matching TRBD1 (5 bases). The germline CDR1 and CDR2 sequences are MNHEY and SVGEGT. The length of the CDR3 is 14 residues. Trimming stripped 5 bases from V and 3 bases from J, with 8 bases between. CDR3 in DNA: TGTGCCAGCAGTCAGGGCGGTGGGGCCAACGTCCTGACTTTC. It translates to CASSQGGGANVLTF.

This chain connects TRBV5-8 to TRBJ2-6, with D unclear. The germline V gene encodes CDR1 SGHTS and CDR2 YDEGEE. The CDR3 loop spans 15 amino acids. With 3 bases removed from V and 1 base from J, the gap between germline ends came to 8 bases. Written as DNA, the CDR3 is TGTGCCAGCAGCTCACTGTCATCTGGGGCCAACGTCCTGACTTTC. As protein: CASSSLSSGANVLTF.

The CDR3 bases are TGCGCCAGCAGCCAAGAACCGACATTCTCCGGACAAGACTATGGCTACACCTTC. Its translation: CASSQEPTFSGQDYGYTF. The chain couples TRBV4-3 to TRBJ1-2; TRBD1 might be the D (5 bases). Germline V gene data show CDR1 as LGHNA and CDR2 as YSLEER. The ends were cut back, 0 bases at V and 3 bases at J, with 20 bases in the middle. CDR3 length: 18 amino acids.

The genes are TRBV7-9 and TRBJ1-1; D remains unclear. There are 13 residues in the CDR3. Trimming stripped 1 base from V and 0 bases from J, with 3 bases between. CDR1 is SEHNR, CDR2 FQNEAQ, per germline (reference sequence). The CDR3 nucleotides read TGTGCCAGCAGCTTAGAGGTGAACACTGAAGCTTTCTTT. Its protein is CASSLEVNTEAFF.

This clone was counted between two and nine times. The gene calls are TRBV29-1 and TRBJ2-1; 7 positions match TRBD1. V lost 6 bases to trimming and J lost 7 bases; unmatched junction nucleotides: 6. In germline, CDR1 is SQVTM, CDR2 ANQGSEA. This CDR3 spans 12 amino acids. The CDR3 DNA reads as TGCAGCGTGGTCCCAGGGGGAAATGAGCAGTTCTTC. Its protein is CSVVPGGNEQFF.

This clone was detected a few times. The chain is built from TRBV7-2 and TRBJ1-1; possible D gene TRBD1, 5 bases. CDR1 and CDR2 (germline): SGHTA, FQGNSA. This CDR3 is 15 amino acids long. Trimming cost V 1 base and J 7 bases, with 16 bases left between them. As DNA, the CDR3 is TGTGCCAGCAGCTTAGGTCAGGGTGCGTACGGTGAAGCTTTCTTT. It is translated as CASSLGQGAYGEAFF.